This is a list of T cell receptor beta chains from one sample in a study of cytomegalovirus exposure and HLA in healthy donors. The assay was immunoSEQ multiplex PCR, and TCRdb's table has in-frame clones only and misses some. The table has over 70,000 clones, roughly 80% seen once. Sample: PBMCs. These receptors all come from a man aged 50 to 60 in good health and CMV-seropositive. CDR3s include the opening cysteine and the closing phenylalanine or tryptophan. D genes are given only for firm matches. Clone size appears in some rows only: once, few, many, or a class for an expanded clone.

abundance,j_gene,v_gene,d_gene,CDR3nt,CDR3aa
few,TRBJ2-1,TRBV11-2,TRBD2,TGTGCCAGCAGCCCCCGACTAGCCCCTGAGCAGTTCTTC,CASSPRLAPEQFF
.,TRBJ2-1,TRBV10-1,TRBD2,TGCGCCAGCAGTTGGACTAGCGGATTCAATGAGCAGTTCTTC,CASSWTSGFNEQFF
.,TRBJ2-1,TRBV6-5,TRBD2,TGTGCCAGCAGTTACGGGACTAGCGGTTACAATGAGCAGTTCTTC,CASSYGTSGYNEQFF
.,TRBJ1-5,TRBV30,.,TGTGCCTGGACGAACTATGGGGGGCAGCCCCAGCATTTT,CAWTNYGGQPQHF
.,TRBJ1-4,TRBV7-6,.,TGTGCCAGCAGCCTAAATACAGGGCCGACTAATGAAAAACTGTTTTTT,CASSLNTGPTNEKLFF
.,TRBJ2-3,TRBV6-1,TRBD2,TGTGCCAGCTCACTGGGGGGGATCACAGATACGCAGTATTTT,CASSLGGITDTQYF
.,TRBJ2-2,TRBV7-2,.,TGTGCCAGCAGCCCCCGGGCGGGGAACGGGGAGCTGTTTTTT,CASSPRAGNGELFF
once,TRBJ1-2,TRBV10-3,.,TGTGCCACCAGTGGGCTGACCGACAGTTCTAACTATGGCTACACCTTC,CATSGLTDSSNYGYTF
.,TRBJ2-2,TRBV4-1,TRBD2,TGTGCCAGCAGCCAAGCAGCGGGAGGAGGCACCGGGGAGCTGTTTTTT,CASSQAAGGGTGELFF
.,TRBJ2-1,TRBV4-1,.,TGCGCCAGCAGCCAACTTGGGCGGGATGCCTTCAATGAGCAGTTCTTC,CASSQLGRDAFNEQFF
.,TRBJ2-2,TRBV18,.,TGTGCCAACTCACCCGCGCGCCTCGGGGAGCTGTTTTTT,CANSPARLGELFF
.,TRBJ1-2,TRBV7-9,.,TGTGCCAGCAGCCCCCCGGGACTGACATATGGCTACACCTTC,CASSPPGLTYGYTF
.,TRBJ2-7,TRBV5-4,.,TGTGCCAGCAGCTTGGCGGGGACCTACGAGCAGTACTTC,CASSLAGTYEQYF
.,TRBJ1-5,TRBV27,TRBD1,TGTGCCAGCAGTTTCGGACAGGATCAGCCCCAGCATTTT,CASSFGQDQPQHF
.,TRBJ2-2,TRBV7-8,.,TGTGCCAGCAGCTTCATGACTAGCACCGGGGAGCTGTTTTTT,CASSFMTSTGELFF
.,TRBJ1-2,TRBV2,TRBD1,TGTGCCAGCAGTGAAGAGGGGACAGCCTATGGCTACACCTTC,CASSEEGTAYGYTF
.,TRBJ1-2,TRBV5-6,.,TGTGCCAGCAGCTTGGGCGGCAGGGCTTCAGGTCTTGGCTACACCTTC,CASSLGGRASGLGYTF
.,TRBJ2-1,TRBV5-1,TRBD2,TGCGCCAGCAGCCCCTCCACGGGAGGTGCCAATGAGCAGTTCTTC,CASSPSTGGANEQFF
.,TRBJ1-6,TRBV5-4,.,TGTGCCAGCAGCTTGGACACATCTCCCCTCCACTTT,CASSLDTSPLHF
.,TRBJ2-7,TRBV2,TRBD2,TGTGCCATAAGGACTAGCGGGGGCTACGAGCAGTACTTC,CAIRTSGGYEQYF
.,TRBJ2-3,TRBV7-2,.,TGTGCCAGCAGCGGTCGACAGAGCACAGATACGCAGTATTTT,CASSGRQSTDTQYF
.,TRBJ2-2,TRBV19,TRBD2,TGTGCCAGTAGTATAGGGGTTAGCGGGAGAACGGCCGGGGAGCTGTTTTTT,CASSIGVSGRTAGELFF
.,TRBJ1-3,TRBV27,.,TGTGCCAGCAGTCTCCAGGGATCTGGAAACACCATATATTTT,CASSLQGSGNTIYF
.,TRBJ2-7,TRBV6-5,TRBD2,TGTGCCAGCAGTCCCTTGGATGGGAGGGCCTACGAGCAGTACTTC,CASSPLDGRAYEQYF
.,TRBJ2-1,TRBV2,TRBD2,TGTGCCAGCAGTGGGTTAGCGGGAGGGACTGAGCAGTTCTTC,CASSGLAGGTEQFF
few,TRBJ1-6,TRBV15,TRBD1,TGTGCCACCAGCAGAGGACGGGACAGGGGCATTTCACCCCTCCACTTT,CATSRGRDRGISPLHF
.,TRBJ2-3,TRBV7-2,TRBD2,TGTGCCAGCAGCCCGCTAGCGGGAGGGAGCACAGATACGCAGTATTTT,CASSPLAGGSTDTQYF
.,TRBJ2-7,TRBV5-8,.,TGTGCCAGCATCGCCAGGGGGGACTACGAGCAGTACTTC,CASIARGDYEQYF
once,TRBJ2-7,TRBV10-3,.,TGTGCCATCAGCCAGGGTTCCTACGAGCAGTACTTC,CAISQGSYEQYF
few,TRBJ2-1,TRBV2,.,TGTGCCAGCAGTGTGTCCAGGGACAATGAGCAGTTCTTC,CASSVSRDNEQFF
.,TRBJ1-1,TRBV6-5,.,TGTGCCAGCAGTTACTCCCCCAGTATGAACACTGAAGCTTTCTTT,CASSYSPSMNTEAFF
.,TRBJ1-4,TRBV7-9,TRBD1,TGTGCCAGCAGCCCAAGCACAGAACACAGGGGGGCTAATGAAAAACTGTTTTTT,CASSPSTEHRGANEKLFF
.,TRBJ2-3,TRBV19,TRBD2,TGTGCCAGTAGTGGTAGCGGGAGCCCTACGCAGTATTTT,CASSGSGSPTQYF
.,TRBJ2-3,TRBV29-1,TRBD2,TGCAGCACCGATGGGGGAGGGTACACAGATACGCAGTATTTT,CSTDGGGYTDTQYF
.,TRBJ2-5,TRBV6-1,TRBD2,TGTGCCAGCGGGGCTAGCGGACAAGAGACCCAGTACTTC,CASGASGQETQYF
.,TRBJ1-2,TRBV7-2,TRBD1,TGTGCCAGCAGCTGGGACAGCTATGGCTACACCTTC,CASSWDSYGYTF
few,TRBJ1-2,TRBV30,.,TGTGCCTGGAGGACTGACGGGGGGAGCTATGGCTACACCTTC,CAWRTDGGSYGYTF
few,TRBJ2-1,TRBV7-9,TRBD2,TGTGCCAGCAGCCCCTCCCCTAGCGGCTACAATGAGCAGTTCTTC,CASSPSPSGYNEQFF
.,TRBJ1-2,TRBV30,TRBD1,TGTGCCTGGAGTGACAGGGGGTGGGCTGGCTACACCTTC,CAWSDRGWAGYTF
.,TRBJ2-3,TRBV10-3,TRBD2,TGTGCCACCAGTACGACTAGCGGGATGGGCACAGATACGCAGTATTTT,CATSTTSGMGTDTQYF